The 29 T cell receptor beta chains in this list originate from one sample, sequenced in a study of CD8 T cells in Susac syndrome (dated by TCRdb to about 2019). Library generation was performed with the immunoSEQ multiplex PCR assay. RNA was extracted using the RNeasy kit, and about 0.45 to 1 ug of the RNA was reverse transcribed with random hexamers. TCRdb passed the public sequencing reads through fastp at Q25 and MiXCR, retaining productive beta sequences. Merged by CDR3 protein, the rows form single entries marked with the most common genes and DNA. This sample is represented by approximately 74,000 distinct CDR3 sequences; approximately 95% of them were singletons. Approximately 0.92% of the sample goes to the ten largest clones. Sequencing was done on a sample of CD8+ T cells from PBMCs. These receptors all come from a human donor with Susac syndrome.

Here the CDR3 DNA reads TGTGCCAGCAGGGACGGGACTAGCGTTTACAATGAGCAGTTCTTC. It translates to CASRDGTSVYNEQFF. The chain combines TRBV12-3 or TRBV12-4 with TRBJ2-1, with TRBD2 matching over 10 bases. The V segment lost 6 bases and the J segment 4 bases; nucleotides outside the gene matches: 6. The CDR3 contains 15 residues.

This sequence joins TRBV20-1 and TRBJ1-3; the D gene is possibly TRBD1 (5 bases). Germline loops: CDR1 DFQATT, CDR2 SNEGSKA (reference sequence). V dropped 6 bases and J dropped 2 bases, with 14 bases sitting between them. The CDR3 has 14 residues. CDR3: CSAPWGGTGNTIYF. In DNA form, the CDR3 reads TGCAGTGCCCCCTGGGGGGGAACTGGAAACACCATATATTTT.

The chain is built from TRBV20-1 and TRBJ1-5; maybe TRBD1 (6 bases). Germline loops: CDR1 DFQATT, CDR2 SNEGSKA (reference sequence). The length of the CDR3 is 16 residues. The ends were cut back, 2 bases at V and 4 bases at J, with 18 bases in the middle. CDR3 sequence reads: CSARSADGQMNQPQHF. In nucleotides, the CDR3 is TGCAGTGCTAGATCCGCAGACGGACAGATGAATCAGCCCCAGCATTTT.

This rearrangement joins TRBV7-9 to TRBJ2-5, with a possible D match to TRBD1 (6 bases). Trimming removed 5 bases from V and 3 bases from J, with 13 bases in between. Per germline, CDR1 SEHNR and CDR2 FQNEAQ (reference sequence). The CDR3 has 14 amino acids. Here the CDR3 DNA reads TGTGCCAGCAGCCCCCCCGGACAGAAAGAGACCCAGTACTTC. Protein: CASSPPGQKETQYF. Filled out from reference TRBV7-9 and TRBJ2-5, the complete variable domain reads DTGVSQNPRHKITKRGQNVTFRCDPISEHNRLYWYRQTLGQGPEFLTYFQNEAQLEKSRLLSDRFSAERPKGSFSTLEIQRTEQGDSAMYLCASSPPGQKETQYFGPGTRLLVL.

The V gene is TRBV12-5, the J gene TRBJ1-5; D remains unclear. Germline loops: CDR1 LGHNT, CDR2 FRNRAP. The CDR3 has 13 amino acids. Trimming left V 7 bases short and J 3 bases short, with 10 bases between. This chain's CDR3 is CASAKNHNQPQHF. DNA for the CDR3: TGTGCTAGTGCCAAGAATCACAATCAGCCCCAGCATTTT.

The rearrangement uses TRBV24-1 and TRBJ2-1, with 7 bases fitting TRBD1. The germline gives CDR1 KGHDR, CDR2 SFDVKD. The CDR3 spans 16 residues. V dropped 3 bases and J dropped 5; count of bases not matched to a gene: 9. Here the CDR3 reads CATSDHRGVNDNEQFF. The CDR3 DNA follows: TGTGCCACCAGTGATCACAGGGGAGTCAATGACAATGAGCAGTTCTTC.

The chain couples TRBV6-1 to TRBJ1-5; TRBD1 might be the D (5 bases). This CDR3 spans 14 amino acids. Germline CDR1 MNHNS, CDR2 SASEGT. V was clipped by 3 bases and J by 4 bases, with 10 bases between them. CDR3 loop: CASSDTRVNQPQHF. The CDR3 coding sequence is TGTGCCAGCAGTGATACCAGGGTAAATCAGCCCCAGCATTTT.

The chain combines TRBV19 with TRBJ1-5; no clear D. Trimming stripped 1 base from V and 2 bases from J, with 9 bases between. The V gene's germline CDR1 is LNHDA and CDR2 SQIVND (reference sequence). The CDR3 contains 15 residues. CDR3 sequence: CASSIAAGRNQPQHF. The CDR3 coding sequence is TGTGCCAGTAGTATAGCGGCCGGCCGCAATCAGCCCCAGCATTTT.

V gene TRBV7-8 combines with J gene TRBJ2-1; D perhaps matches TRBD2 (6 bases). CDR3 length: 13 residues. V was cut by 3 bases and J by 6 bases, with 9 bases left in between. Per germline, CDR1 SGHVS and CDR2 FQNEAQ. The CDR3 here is CASSFGGVNEQFF. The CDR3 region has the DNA TGTGCCAGCAGCTTTGGAGGGGTCAATGAGCAGTTCTTC.

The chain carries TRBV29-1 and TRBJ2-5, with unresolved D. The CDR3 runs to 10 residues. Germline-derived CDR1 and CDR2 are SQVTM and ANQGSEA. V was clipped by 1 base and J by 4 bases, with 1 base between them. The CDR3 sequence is CSVEGETQYF. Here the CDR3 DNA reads TGCAGCGTTGAAGGAGAGACCCAGTACTTC. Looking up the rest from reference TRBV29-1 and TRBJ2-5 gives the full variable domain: SAVISQKPSRDICQRGTSLTIQCQVDSQVTMMFWYRQQPGQSLTLIATANQGSEATYESGFVIDKFPISRPNLTFSTLTVSNMSPEDSSIYLCSVEGETQYFGPGTRLLVL.

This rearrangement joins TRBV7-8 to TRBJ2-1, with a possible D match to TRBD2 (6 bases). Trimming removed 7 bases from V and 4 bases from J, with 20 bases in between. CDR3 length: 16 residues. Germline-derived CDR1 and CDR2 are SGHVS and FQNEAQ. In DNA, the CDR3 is TGTGCCAGCACCCTTTCTTCGTCTAGCGCTTACAATGAGCAGTTCTTC. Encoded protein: CASTLSSSSAYNEQFF.

This CDR3 reads CSVMTSGLLVQETQYF. In nucleotides, the CDR3 is TGCAGCGTTATGACTAGCGGGCTTTTGGTCCAAGAGACCCAGTACTTC. The chain joins TRBV29-1 to TRBJ2-5; 10 bases are a match to TRBD2. Germline CDR1 reads SQVTM; CDR2 reads ANQGSEA. V gave up 5 bases and J gave up 1 base; unmatched junction bases: 10. This CDR3 is 16 amino acids long.

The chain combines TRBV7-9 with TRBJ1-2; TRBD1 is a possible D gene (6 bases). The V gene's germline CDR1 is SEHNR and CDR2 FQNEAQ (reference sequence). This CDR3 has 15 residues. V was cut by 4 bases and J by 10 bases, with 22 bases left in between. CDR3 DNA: TGTGCCAGCAGCTCTCCCTTGGACAGAATAAGGGTCTACACCTTC. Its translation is CASSSPLDRIRVYTF.

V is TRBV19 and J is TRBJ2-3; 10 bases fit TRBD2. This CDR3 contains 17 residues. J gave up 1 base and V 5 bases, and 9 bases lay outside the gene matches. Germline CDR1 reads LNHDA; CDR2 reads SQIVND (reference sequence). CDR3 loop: CASSVPGLARGTDTQYF. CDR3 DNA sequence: TGTGCCAGTAGTGTACCGGGACTAGCGAGAGGCACAGATACGCAGTATTTT.

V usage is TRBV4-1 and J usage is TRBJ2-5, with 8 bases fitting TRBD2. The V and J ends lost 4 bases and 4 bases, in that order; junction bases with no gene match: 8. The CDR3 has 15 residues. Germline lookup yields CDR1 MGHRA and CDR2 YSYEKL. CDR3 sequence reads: CASSRRAGEGETQYF. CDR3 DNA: TGCGCCAGCAGCCGAAGAGCGGGAGAAGGAGAGACCCAGTACTTC.

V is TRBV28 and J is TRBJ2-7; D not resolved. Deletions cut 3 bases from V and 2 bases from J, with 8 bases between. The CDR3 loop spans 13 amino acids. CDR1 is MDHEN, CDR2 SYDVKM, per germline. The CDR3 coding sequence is TGTGCCAGCAGTTTCACTGTAACCTACGAGCAGTACTTC. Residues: CASSFTVTYEQYF. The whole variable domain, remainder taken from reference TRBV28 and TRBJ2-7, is DVKVTQSSRYLVKRTGEKVFLECVQDMDHENMFWYRQDPGLGLRLIYFSYDVKMKEKGDIPEGYSVSREKKERFSLILESASTNQTSMYLCASSFTVTYEQYFGPGTRLTVT.

The CDR3 DNA follows: TGCAGCACGACAGATAACTATGGCTACACCTTC. This gives the protein CSTTDNYGYTF. The chain is built from TRBV29-1 and TRBJ1-2, with D tentatively TRBD1 (5 bases). Germline V gene data show CDR1 as SQVTM and CDR2 as ANQGSEA. The CDR3 is 11 amino acids. V was cut by 8 bases and J by 1 base, with 8 bases left in between.

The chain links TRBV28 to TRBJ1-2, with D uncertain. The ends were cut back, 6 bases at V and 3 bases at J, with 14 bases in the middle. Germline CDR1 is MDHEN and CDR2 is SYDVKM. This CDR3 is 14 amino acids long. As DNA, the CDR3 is TGTGCCAGCAGAATAGGACTGAACGACTATGGCTACACCTTC. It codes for CASRIGLNDYGYTF.

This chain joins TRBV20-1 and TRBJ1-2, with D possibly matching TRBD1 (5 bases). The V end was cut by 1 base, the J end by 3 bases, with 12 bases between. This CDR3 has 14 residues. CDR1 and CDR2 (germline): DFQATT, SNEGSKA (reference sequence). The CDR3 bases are TGCAGTGCTAGAGTTCAGGGTACGGACTATGGCTACACCTTC. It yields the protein CSARVQGTDYGYTF.

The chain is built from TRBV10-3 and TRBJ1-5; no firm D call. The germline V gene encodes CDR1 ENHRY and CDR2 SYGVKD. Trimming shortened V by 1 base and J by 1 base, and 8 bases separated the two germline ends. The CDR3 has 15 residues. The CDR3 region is CAISELGESNQPQHF. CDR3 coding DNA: TGTGCCATCAGTGAGTTAGGAGAGAGCAATCAGCCCCAGCATTTT.

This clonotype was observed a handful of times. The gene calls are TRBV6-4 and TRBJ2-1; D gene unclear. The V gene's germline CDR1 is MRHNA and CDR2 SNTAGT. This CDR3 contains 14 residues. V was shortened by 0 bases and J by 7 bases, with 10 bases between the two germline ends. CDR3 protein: CASSDSASSNEQFF. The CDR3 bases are TGTGCCAGCAGTGACTCTGCGAGCTCGAATGAGCAGTTCTTC.

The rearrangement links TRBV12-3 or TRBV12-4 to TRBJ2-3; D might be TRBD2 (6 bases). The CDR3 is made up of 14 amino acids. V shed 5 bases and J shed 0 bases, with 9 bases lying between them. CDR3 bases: TGTGCCAGCAGTGTAAGCGGGAGCACAGATACGCAGTATTTT. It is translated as CASSVSGSTDTQYF.

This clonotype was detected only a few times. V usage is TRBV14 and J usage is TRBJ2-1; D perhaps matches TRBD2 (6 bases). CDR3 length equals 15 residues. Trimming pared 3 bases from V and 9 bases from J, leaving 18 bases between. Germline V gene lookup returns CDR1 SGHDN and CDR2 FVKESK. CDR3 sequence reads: CASSQAQEGIGEQFF. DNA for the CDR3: TGTGCCAGCAGCCAGGCTCAGGAGGGAATAGGTGAGCAGTTCTTC.

The CDR3 reads CASSLVADTDTQYF. The CDR3 DNA sequence: TGTGCCAGCAGCTTGGTGGCAGACACAGATACGCAGTATTTT. This chain connects TRBV7-9 to TRBJ2-3, with D hard to call. V lost 3 bases and J 2 bases, leaving 9 bases between the germline ends. This CDR3 contains 14 residues. Germline assignment: CDR1 SEHNR and CDR2 FQNEAQ (reference sequence).

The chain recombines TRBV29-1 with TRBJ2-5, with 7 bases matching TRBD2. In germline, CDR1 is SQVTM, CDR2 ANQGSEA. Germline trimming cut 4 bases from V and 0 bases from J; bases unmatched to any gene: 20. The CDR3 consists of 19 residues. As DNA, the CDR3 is TGCAGCGTTGTACCCTACCTCCCTAGCGGAGCCGTATACCAAGAGACCCAGTACTTC. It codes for CSVVPYLPSGAVYQETQYF.

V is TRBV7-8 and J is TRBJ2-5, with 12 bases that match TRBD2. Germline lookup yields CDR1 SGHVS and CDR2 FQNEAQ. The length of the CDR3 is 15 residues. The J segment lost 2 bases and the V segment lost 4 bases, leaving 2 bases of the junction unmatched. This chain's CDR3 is CASSSLAGGQETQYF. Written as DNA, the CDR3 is TGTGCCAGCAGCTCTCTAGCGGGGGGGCAAGAGACCCAGTACTTC.

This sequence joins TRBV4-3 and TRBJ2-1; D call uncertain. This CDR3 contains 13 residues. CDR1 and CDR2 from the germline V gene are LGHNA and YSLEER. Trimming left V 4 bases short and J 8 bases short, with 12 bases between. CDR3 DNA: TGCGCCAGCAGCCCCGGGTATGGGTATGAGCAGTTCTTC. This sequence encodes CASSPGYGYEQFF.

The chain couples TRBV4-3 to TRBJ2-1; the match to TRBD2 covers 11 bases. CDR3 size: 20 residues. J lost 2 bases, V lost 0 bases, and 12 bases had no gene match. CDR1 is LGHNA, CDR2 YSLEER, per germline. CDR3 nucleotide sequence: TGCGCCAGCAGCCAAGATCTACTAGCGGGAGTACGCGGAACCTACAATGAGCAGTTCTTC. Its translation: CASSQDLLAGVRGTYNEQFF.

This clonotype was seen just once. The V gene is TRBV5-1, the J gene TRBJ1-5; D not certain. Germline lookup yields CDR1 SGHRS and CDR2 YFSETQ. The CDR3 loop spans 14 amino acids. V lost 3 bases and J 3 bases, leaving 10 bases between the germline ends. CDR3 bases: TGCGCCAGCAGCTACGGGGATCACAATCAGCCCCAGCATTTT. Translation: CASSYGDHNQPQHF. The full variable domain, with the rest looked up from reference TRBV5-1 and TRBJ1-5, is KAGVTQTPRYLIKTRGQQVTLSCSPISGHRSVSWYQQTPGQGLQFLFEYFSETQRNKGNFPGRFSGRQFSNSRSEMNVSTLELGDSALYLCASSYGDHNQPQHFGDGTRLSIL.